Below, 3 T cell receptor beta chains from the same sample are listed, as sequenced in a study of blood T cell repertoires in COVID-19. Libraries were prepared by immunoSEQ multiplex PCR; TCRdb keeps only in-frame clonotypes and omits some of them. The profile shows about 320,000 clones, 88% of them singletons. The material sequenced was PBMCs or T cells enriched from blood (not recorded which). Source of these receptors: a man younger than 40 who had recovered from COVID-19.

This clone was seen only a few times. The V gene is TRBV11-2, the J gene TRBJ2-2, with D tentatively TRBD2 (5 bases). Germline values: CDR1 SGHAT, CDR2 FQNNGV. The V and J ends lost 2 bases and 4 bases respectively, with 8 bases between them. The CDR3 has 14 amino acids. The DNA of the CDR3 is TGTGCCAGCAGCTTATTAGGGAGCACCGGGGAGCTGTTTTTT. Translation gives CASSLLGSTGELFF. Full variable domain (rest looked up from reference TRBV11-2 and TRBJ2-2): EAGVAQSPRYKIIEKRQSVAFWCNPISGHATLYWYQQILGQGPKLLIQFQNNGVVDDSQLPKDRFSAERLKGVDSTLKIQPAKLEDSAVYLCASSLLGSTGELFFGEGSRLTVL.

The rearrangement uses TRBV18 and TRBJ1-2; D unresolved. V dropped 4 bases and J dropped 4 bases, with 13 bases sitting between them. This CDR3 has 14 amino acids. In germline, CDR1 is KGHSH, CDR2 LQKENI. The CDR3 bases are TGTGCCAGCTCACAGGACCCTCGGGGCTATGGCTACACCTTC. Translated, it gives CASSQDPRGYGYTF.

This chain joins TRBV7-9 and TRBJ2-5, with D perhaps TRBD2 (6 bases). Trimming removed 1 base from V and 5 bases from J, with 14 bases in between. Germline V gives CDR1 SEHNR, CDR2 FQNEAQ (reference sequence). The CDR3 consists of 15 residues. DNA for the CDR3: TGTGCCAGCAGCTTAGATCGTGGGACTGGTGAGACCCAGTACTTC. Encoded protein: CASSLDRGTGETQYF.